The 21 T cell receptor beta chains presented below share a single source sample, sequenced in a study of T-cell reconstitution after alpha-beta-depleted transplantation in children. During its preparation, the TCRbeta library received unique molecular identifiers. A single record per CDR3 protein comes from TCRdb applying MiXCR to the PCR reads. The sample includes about 540,000 distinct CDR3 sequences, 15% to 20% of them seen just once. The source was PBMCs from the stem cell graft donor, collected from the stem cell graft. The receptors shown here come from a human donor who donated a stem cell graft to a child with acute lymphoblastic leukemia.

CDR3 sequence (DNA): TGCGCCAGCAGCTTGTCCCGGAGGGACAGGGTGAACAATGAGCAGTTCTTC. Translating gives CASSLSRRDRVNNEQFF. The chain carries TRBV5-1 and TRBJ2-1; 9 nucleotides match TRBD1. CDR3 length: 17 residues. CDR1 and CDR2 (germline): SGHRS, YFSETQ. V was clipped by 1 base and J by 5 bases; unmatched bases: 10.

This chain links TRBV15 with TRBJ2-5, with D perhaps matching TRBD2 (6 bases). Germline loops: CDR1 LNHNV, CDR2 YYDKDF (reference sequence). The CDR3 totals 15 residues. V was cut by 0 bases and J by 4 bases, with 12 bases left in between. In DNA form, the CDR3 reads TGTGCCACCAGCAGAGATGCGGGGTTGCGAGAGACCCAGTACTTC. Protein: CATSRDAGLRETQYF.

The chain has TRBV29-1 and TRBJ2-7; 8 bases agree with TRBD2. With 6 bases clipped from V and 2 bases from J, the junction kept 9 bases outside the gene matches. Germline V gene data show CDR1 as SQVTM and CDR2 as ANQGSEA. The CDR3 runs 14 residues. CDR3 DNA: TGCAGCGTATATGAGCGGGAGCGAGCCTACGAGCAGTACTTC. Amino acid sequence: CSVYERERAYEQYF.

This clonotype was counted a few times. The rearrangement uses TRBV10-3 and TRBJ2-7; D is perhaps TRBD1 (7 bases). CDR1 is ENHRY, CDR2 SYGVKD, per germline. There are 14 residues in the CDR3. V was shortened by 4 bases and J by 4 bases, with 14 bases between the two germline ends. CDR3 in amino acids: CAISGQGGVYEQYF. In DNA, the CDR3 is TGTGCCATCAGTGGACAGGGAGGAGTTTACGAGCAGTACTTC.

The J gene is TRBJ2-3, the V gene TRBV5-1; 8 bases align to TRBD1. V was pared by 4 bases and J by 1 base, with 8 bases of the junction left unmatched. CDR1 SGHRS and CDR2 YFSETQ come from the germline V gene. The CDR3 runs 16 residues. CDR3 residues: CASSRYGQGGTDTQYF. The CDR3 region has the DNA TGCGCCAGCAGCCGATACGGACAGGGTGGCACAGATACGCAGTATTTT.

This clonotype was seen more than once but under ten times. For the CDR3, the DNA is TGTGCCAGCAGTGCTCGACACCCGAACACTGAAGCTTTCTTT. Protein: CASSARHPNTEAFF. The chain is built from TRBV6-4 and TRBJ1-1; D is ambiguous. The CDR3 totals 14 residues. Trimming pared 4 bases from V and 1 base from J, leaving 10 bases between. The germline V gene encodes CDR1 MRHNA and CDR2 SNTAGT.

This clonotype was observed a handful of times. The rearrangement uses TRBV7-9 and TRBJ1-1; TRBD1 might be the D (6 bases). The CDR3 sequence is 14 residues long. V shed 8 bases and J shed 6 bases, with 19 bases lying between them. Germline CDR1 reads SEHNR; CDR2 reads FQNEAQ (reference sequence). CDR3 in amino acids: CASGDYTGTAEAFF. CDR3 nucleotide sequence: TGTGCCAGCGGGGACTATACAGGGACCGCTGAAGCTTTCTTT.

This clonotype turned up a few times. This chain links TRBV18 with TRBJ1-1; D not resolved. The CDR3 is made up of 15 amino acids. Trimming removed 3 bases from V and 2 bases from J, with 13 bases in between. CDR1 and CDR2 (germline): KGHSH, LQKENI. CDR3 DNA: TGTGCCAGCTCACCGTTATCCGGCTCTAACACTGAAGCTTTCTTT. It specifies CASSPLSGSNTEAFF. The full variable domain, its missing parts supplied by reference TRBV18 and TRBJ1-1, is NAGVMQNPRHLVRRRGQEARLRCSPMKGHSHVYWYRQLPEEGLKFMVYLQKENIIDESGMPKERFSAEFPKEGPSILRIQQVVRGDSAAYFCASSPLSGSNTEAFFGQGTRLTVV.

This clonotype has ten or more counts. This chain uses TRBV12-3 or TRBV12-4 with TRBJ1-1; D ambiguous. This CDR3 is 13 amino acids long. Trimming took off 0 bases at V and 6 bases at J, with 8 bases between the two ends. Here the CDR3 DNA reads TGTGCCAGCAGTTTAGCAGGGAGGGCTGAAGCTTTCTTT. This encodes CASSLAGRAEAFF.

In its sample, this clonotype was seen a few times. CDR3 in amino acids: CAISEENTRGNEQYF. In DNA, the CDR3 is TGTGCCATCAGTGAGGAGAATACGCGAGGGAACGAGCAGTACTTC. This rearrangement joins TRBV10-3 to TRBJ2-7; D perhaps matches TRBD2 (5 bases). V lost 2 bases to trimming and J lost 5 bases, with 16 bases between them. This CDR3 is built from 15 residues. Germline V CDR1 and CDR2: ENHRY, SYGVKD.

The V call is TRBV3-1, the J call TRBJ2-5, with 12 bases identical to TRBD1. CDR1 is LGHDT and CDR2 is YNNKEL in the germline V gene (reference sequence). Unmatched junction bases numbered 21, after V lost 0 bases and J lost 4 bases. The CDR3 covers 22 residues. The CDR3 is CASSQDYSTGGDRGRFGETQYF. In nucleotides, the CDR3 is TGTGCCAGCAGCCAAGATTATTCCACAGGGGGGGACAGGGGGCGATTTGGAGAGACCCAGTACTTC.

The chain has TRBV5-1 and TRBJ1-2, with no clear D. V was trimmed by 5 bases and J by 1 base, leaving 24 bases between them. In germline, CDR1 is SGHRS, CDR2 YFSETQ. The CDR3 runs 18 residues. CDR3 protein: CASRPRSGPPGDNYGYTF. As DNA, the CDR3 is TGCGCCAGCAGGCCAAGATCCGGGCCTCCCGGGGATAACTATGGCTACACCTTC. The full variable domain, completed using reference TRBV5-1 and TRBJ1-2, is KAGVTQTPRYLIKTRGQQVTLSCSPISGHRSVSWYQQTPGQGLQFLFEYFSETQRNKGNFPGRFSGRQFSNSRSEMNVSTLELGDSALYLCASRPRSGPPGDNYGYTFGSGTRLTVV.

The genes are TRBV7-9 and TRBJ2-7; D may correspond to TRBD1 or TRBD2 (5 bases each). The CDR3 runs 14 residues. Germline loops: CDR1 SEHNR, CDR2 FQNEAQ (reference sequence). Trimming took off 5 bases at V and 0 bases at J, with 11 bases between the two ends. The CDR3 loop is CASSISGGSYEQYF. The CDR3 DNA sequence: TGTGCCAGCAGCATTTCTGGGGGCTCCTACGAGCAGTACTTC.

The chain joins TRBV11-2 to TRBJ2-2; D unclear. CDR3 size: 18 residues. Trimming pared 3 bases from V and 4 bases from J, leaving 21 bases between. In germline, CDR1 is SGHAT, CDR2 FQNNGV. CDR3 region: CASSLLPHGVWGTGELFF. CDR3 DNA: TGTGCCAGCAGCTTGTTGCCCCATGGGGTATGGGGCACCGGGGAGCTGTTTTTT.

The gene calls are TRBV14 and TRBJ2-1, with D possibly being TRBD2 (5 bases). The CDR3 contains 13 residues. V was cut by 1 base and J by 9 bases, with 10 bases left in between. CDR1 is SGHDN, CDR2 FVKESK, per germline. The CDR3 region is CASSQVGMGEQFF. The CDR3 DNA follows: TGTGCCAGCAGCCAAGTCGGGATGGGTGAGCAGTTCTTC.

This clonotype was detected a few times. The CDR3 is CASSFGPISGNTIYF. The CDR3 DNA reads TGCGCCAGCAGCTTCGGACCGATCTCTGGAAACACCATATATTTT. This chain connects TRBV5-1 to TRBJ1-3; D not certain. V gave up 2 bases and J gave up 0 bases, with 9 bases separating them. Germline V gene data show CDR1 as SGHRS and CDR2 as YFSETQ. The CDR3 runs 15 residues.

This clonotype was counted between two and nine times. The junction does not match germline at one end; this may be a read error. DNA for the CDR3: TGTGCCAGCACTCACGGGGCCTCAACAGTCTTC. Residues: CASTHGASTVF. The chain joins TRBV12-3 or TRBV12-4 to TRBJ2-1; D might be TRBD1 or TRBD2, each matching 5 bases. The CDR3 length is 11 residues.

For the CDR3, the DNA is TGTGCCAGCCGGACAGGGTTTGATGGCTACACCTTC. This encodes CASRTGFDGYTF. The rearrangement uses TRBV7-9 and TRBJ1-2, with 8 positions matching TRBD1. This CDR3 contains 12 residues. The J segment lost 6 bases and the V segment lost 8 bases, leaving 5 bases of the junction unmatched. CDR1 SEHNR and CDR2 FQNEAQ come from the germline V gene (reference sequence).

The chain has TRBV5-4 and TRBJ2-1; 11 nucleotides line up with TRBD2. CDR3 length: 18 residues. The V gene end was trimmed by 1 base and the J gene end by 3 bases; junction bases not matched to a gene: 9. CDR1 SGHNT and CDR2 YYREEE come from the germline V gene (reference sequence). The CDR3 loop reads CASSLIVLAGVFYNEQFF. In DNA, the CDR3 is TGTGCCAGCAGCTTGATCGTACTAGCGGGAGTGTTCTACAATGAGCAGTTCTTC.

This chain links TRBV6-1 with TRBJ1-5; 9 nucleotides align to TRBD1. V was clipped by 6 bases and J by 6 bases; unmatched bases: 6. The CDR3 runs to 14 residues. Per germline, CDR1 MNHNS and CDR2 SASEGT. The CDR3 sequence is CASRDRGFRQPQHF. The CDR3 coding sequence is TGTGCCAGCAGGGACAGGGGATTTCGTCAGCCCCAGCATTTT.

This clonotype was detected a few times. The chain joins TRBV4-1 to TRBJ2-1; 7 bases are shared with TRBD1. The CDR3 totals 14 residues. CDR1 and CDR2 (germline): MGHRA, YSYEKL. V was clipped by 4 bases and J by 4 bases; unmatched bases: 4. For the CDR3, the DNA is TGCGCCAGCAGCCGGGGACAGAGTTACAATGAGCAGTTCTTC. Translation: CASSRGQSYNEQFF.